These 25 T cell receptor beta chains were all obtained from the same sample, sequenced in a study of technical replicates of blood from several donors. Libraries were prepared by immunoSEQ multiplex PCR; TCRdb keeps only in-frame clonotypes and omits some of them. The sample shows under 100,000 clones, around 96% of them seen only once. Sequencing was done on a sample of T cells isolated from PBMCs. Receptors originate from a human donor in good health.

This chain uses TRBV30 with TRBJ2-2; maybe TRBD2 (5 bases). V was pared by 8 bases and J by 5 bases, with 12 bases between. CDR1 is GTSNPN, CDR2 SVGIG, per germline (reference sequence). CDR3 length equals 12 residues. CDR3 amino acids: CARGRETGELFF. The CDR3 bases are TGTGCCCGGGGAAGGGAAACCGGGGAGCTGTTTTTT.

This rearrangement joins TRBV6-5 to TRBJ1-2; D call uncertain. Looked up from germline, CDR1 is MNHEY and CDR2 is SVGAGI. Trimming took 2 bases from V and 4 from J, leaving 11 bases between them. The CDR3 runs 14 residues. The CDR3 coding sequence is TGTGCCAGCAGTTACGCCCCCAGGCTCTATGGCTACACCTTC. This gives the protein CASSYAPRLYGYTF.

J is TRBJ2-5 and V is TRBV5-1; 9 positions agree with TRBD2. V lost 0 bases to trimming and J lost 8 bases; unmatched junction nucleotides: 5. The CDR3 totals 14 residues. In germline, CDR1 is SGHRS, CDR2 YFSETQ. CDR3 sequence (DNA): TGCGCCAGCAGCTTGGTGGTAGCGGGAGAAACCCAGTACTTC. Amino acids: CASSLVVAGETQYF.

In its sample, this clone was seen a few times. The CDR3 sequence: CASSAGTGKYIQYF. The DNA for the CDR3 is TGTGCCAGCAGCGCGGGGACAGGGAAATACATTCAGTACTTC. The chain links TRBV14 to TRBJ2-4; 9 bases are a match to TRBD1. The CDR3 has 14 residues. Germline CDR1 and CDR2: SGHDN and FVKESK. Trimming removed 5 bases from V and 8 bases from J; junction bases left unmatched: 7.

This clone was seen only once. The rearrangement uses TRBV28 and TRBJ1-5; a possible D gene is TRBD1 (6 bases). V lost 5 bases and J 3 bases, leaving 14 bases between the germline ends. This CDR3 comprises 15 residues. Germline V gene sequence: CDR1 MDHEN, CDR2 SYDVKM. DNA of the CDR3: TGTGCCAGCAGTCCCGGACAGTCTCACAATCAGCCCCAGCATTTT. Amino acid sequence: CASSPGQSHNQPQHF.

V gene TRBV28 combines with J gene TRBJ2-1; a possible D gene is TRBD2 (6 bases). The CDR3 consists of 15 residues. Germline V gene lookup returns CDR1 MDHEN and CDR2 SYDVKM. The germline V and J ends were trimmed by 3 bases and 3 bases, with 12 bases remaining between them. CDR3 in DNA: TGTGCCAGCAGTTTCCCGGGAGCGGGCTACAATGAGCAGTTCTTC. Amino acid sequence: CASSFPGAGYNEQFF.

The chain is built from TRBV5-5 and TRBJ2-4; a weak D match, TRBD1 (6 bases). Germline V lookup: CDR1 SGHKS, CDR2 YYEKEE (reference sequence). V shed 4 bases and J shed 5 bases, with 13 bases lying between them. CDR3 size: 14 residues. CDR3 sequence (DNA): TGTGCCAGCAGCCCCCGATGGACAGAAAACATTCAGTACTTC. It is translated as CASSPRWTENIQYF.

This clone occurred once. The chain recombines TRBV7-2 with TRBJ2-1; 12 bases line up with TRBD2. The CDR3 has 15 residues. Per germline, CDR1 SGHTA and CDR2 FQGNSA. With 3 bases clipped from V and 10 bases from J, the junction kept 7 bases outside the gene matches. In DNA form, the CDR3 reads TGTGCCAGCAGCTTTAGACTAGCGGGAGAGTGGGAGCAGTTCTTC. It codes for CASSFRLAGEWEQFF. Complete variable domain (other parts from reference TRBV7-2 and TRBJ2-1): GAGVSQSPSNKVTEKGKDVELRCDPISGHTALYWYRQSLGQGLEFLIYFQGNSAPDKSGLPSDRFSAERTGGSVSTLTIQRTQQEDSAVYLCASSFRLAGEWEQFFGPGTRLTVL.

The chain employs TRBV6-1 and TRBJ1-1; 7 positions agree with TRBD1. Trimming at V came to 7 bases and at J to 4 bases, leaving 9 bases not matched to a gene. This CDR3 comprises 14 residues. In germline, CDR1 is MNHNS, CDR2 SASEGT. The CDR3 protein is CASKTDREVTEAFF. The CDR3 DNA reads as TGTGCCAGCAAGACAGACAGGGAAGTCACTGAAGCTTTCTTT.

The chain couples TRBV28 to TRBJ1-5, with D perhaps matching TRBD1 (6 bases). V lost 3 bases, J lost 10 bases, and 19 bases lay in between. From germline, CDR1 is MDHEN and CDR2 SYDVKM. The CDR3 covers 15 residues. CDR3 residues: CASSFPTGSLHPQHF. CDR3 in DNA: TGTGCCAGCAGTTTCCCTACAGGGTCCCTCCACCCCCAGCATTTT.

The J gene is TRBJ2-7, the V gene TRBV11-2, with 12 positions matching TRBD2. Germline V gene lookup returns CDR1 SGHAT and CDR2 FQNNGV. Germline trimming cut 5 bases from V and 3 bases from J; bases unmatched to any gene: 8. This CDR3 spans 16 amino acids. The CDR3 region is CASSPVTSGRFYEQYF. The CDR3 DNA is TGTGCCAGCAGCCCCGTAACTAGCGGGAGGTTCTACGAGCAGTACTTC.

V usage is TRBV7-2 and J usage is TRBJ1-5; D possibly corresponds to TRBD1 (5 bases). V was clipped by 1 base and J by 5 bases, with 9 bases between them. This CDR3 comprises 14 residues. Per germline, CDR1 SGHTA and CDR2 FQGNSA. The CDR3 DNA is TGTGCCAGCAGCTTAGTCGGCAGGGATCAGCCCCAGCATTTT. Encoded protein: CASSLVGRDQPQHF. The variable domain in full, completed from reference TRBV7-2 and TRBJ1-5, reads GAGVSQSPSNKVTEKGKDVELRCDPISGHTALYWYRQSLGQGLEFLIYFQGNSAPDKSGLPSDRFSAERTGGSVSTLTIQRTQQEDSAVYLCASSLVGRDQPQHFGDGTRLSIL.

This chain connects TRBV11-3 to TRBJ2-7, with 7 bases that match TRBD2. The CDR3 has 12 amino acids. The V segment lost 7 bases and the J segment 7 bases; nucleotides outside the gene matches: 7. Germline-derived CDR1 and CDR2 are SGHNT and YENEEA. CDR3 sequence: CASNSGIDEQYF. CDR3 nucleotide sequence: TGTGCCAGCAACAGCGGGATAGATGAGCAGTACTTC. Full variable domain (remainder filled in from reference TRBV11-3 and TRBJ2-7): EAGVVQSPRYKIIEKKQPVAFWCNPISGHNTLYWYLQNLGQGPELLIRYENEEAVDDSQLPKDRFSAERLKGVDSTLKIQPAELGDSAVYLCASNSGIDEQYFGPGTRLTVT.

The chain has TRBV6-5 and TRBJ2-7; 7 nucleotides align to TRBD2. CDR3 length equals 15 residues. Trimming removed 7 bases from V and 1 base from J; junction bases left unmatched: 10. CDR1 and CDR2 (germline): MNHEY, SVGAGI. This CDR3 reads CASTMLAEVSYEQYF. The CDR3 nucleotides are TGTGCCAGCACCATGCTAGCGGAGGTTTCCTACGAGCAGTACTTC.

The CDR3, as DNA: TGCGCCAGCAGCCCAGGGACTAGCGGGAGCTACAATGAGCAGTTCTTC. Protein: CASSPGTSGSYNEQFF. The chain is built from TRBV4-1 and TRBJ2-1; the match to TRBD2 covers 14 bases. The CDR3 totals 16 residues. Germline assignment: CDR1 MGHRA and CDR2 YSYEKL. V dropped 4 bases and J dropped 3; count of bases not matched to a gene: 2.

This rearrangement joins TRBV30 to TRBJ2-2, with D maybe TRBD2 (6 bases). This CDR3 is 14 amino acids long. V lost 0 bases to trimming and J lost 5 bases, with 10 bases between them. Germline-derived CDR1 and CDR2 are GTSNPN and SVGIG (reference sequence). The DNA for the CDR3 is TGTGCCTGGAGTGTAACGGGGGAGACCGGGGAGCTGTTTTTT. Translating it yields CAWSVTGETGELFF.

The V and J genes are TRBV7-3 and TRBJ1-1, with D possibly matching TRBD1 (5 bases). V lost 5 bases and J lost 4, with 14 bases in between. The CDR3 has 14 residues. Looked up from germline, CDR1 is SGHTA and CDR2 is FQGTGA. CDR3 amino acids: CASSPDSTVTEAFF. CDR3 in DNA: TGTGCCAGCAGCCCCGACAGTACCGTCACTGAAGCTTTCTTT. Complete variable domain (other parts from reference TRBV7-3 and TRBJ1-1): GAGVSQTPSNKVTEKGKYVELRCDPISGHTALYWYRQSLGQGPEFLIYFQGTGAADDSGLPNDRFFAVRPEGSVSTLKIQRTERGDSAVYLCASSPDSTVTEAFFGQGTRLTVV.

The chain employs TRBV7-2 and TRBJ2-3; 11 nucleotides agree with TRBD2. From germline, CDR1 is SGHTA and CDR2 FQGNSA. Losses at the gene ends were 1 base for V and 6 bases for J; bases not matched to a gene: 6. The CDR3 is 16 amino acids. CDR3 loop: CASSLVLAGGTDTQYF. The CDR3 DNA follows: TGTGCCAGCAGCTTAGTCCTAGCGGGAGGTACGGATACGCAGTATTTT.

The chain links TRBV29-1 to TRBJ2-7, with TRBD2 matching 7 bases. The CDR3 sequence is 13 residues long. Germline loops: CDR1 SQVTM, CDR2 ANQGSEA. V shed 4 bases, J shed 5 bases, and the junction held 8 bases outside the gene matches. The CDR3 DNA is TGCAGCGTTGCTGGCGGGGGTATAAACGAGCAGTACTTC. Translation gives CSVAGGGINEQYF.

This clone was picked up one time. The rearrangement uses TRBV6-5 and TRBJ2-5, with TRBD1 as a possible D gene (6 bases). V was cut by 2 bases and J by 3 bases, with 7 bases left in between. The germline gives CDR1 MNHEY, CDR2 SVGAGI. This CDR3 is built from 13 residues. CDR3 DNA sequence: TGTGCCAGCAGTTACGGGGGCAAAGAGACCCAGTACTTC. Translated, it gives CASSYGGKETQYF.

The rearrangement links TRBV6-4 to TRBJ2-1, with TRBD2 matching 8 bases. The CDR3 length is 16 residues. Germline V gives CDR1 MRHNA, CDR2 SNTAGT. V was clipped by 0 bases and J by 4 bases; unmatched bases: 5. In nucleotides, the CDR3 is TGTGCCAGCAGTGACTCCCCGGGAGGGCCGTACAATGAGCAGTTCTTC. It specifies CASSDSPGGPYNEQFF.

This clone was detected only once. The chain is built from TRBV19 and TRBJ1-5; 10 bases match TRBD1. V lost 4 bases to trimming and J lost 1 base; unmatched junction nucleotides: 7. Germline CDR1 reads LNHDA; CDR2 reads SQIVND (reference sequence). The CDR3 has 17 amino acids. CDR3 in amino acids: CASSTGTGVKSNQPQHF. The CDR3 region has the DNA TGTGCCAGTAGTACCGGGACAGGGGTAAAGAGCAATCAGCCCCAGCATTTT. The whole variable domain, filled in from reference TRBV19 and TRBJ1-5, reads DGGITQSPKYLFRKEGQNVTLSCEQNLNHDAMYWYRQDPGQGLRLIYYSQIVNDFQKGDIAEGYSVSREKKESFPLTVTSAQKNPTAFYLCASSTGTGVKSNQPQHFGDGTRLSIL.

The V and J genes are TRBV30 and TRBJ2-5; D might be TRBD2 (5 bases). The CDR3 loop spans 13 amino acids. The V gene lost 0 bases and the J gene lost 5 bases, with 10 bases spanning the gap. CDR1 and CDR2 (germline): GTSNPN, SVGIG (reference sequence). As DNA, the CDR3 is TGTGCCTGGAGTGTAGGACTTGCGGAGACCCAGTACTTC. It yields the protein CAWSVGLAETQYF. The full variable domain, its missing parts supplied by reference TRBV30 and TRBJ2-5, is SQTIHQWPATLVQPVGSPLSLECTVEGTSNPNLYWYRQAAGRGLQLLFYSVGIGQISSEVPQNLSASRPQDRQFILSSKKLLLSDSGFYLCAWSVGLAETQYFGPGTRLLVL.

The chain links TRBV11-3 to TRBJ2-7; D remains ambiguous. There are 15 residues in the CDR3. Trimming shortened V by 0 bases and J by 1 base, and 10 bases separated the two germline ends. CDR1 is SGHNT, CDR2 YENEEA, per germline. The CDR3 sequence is CASSLDASMSYEQYF. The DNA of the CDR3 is TGTGCCAGCAGCTTAGATGCTAGTATGTCCTACGAGCAGTACTTC.

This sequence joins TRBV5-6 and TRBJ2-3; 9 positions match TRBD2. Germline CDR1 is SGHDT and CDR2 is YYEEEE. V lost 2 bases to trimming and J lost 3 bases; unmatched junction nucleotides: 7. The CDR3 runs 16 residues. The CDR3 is CASSFYWLAGTDTQYF. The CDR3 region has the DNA TGTGCCAGCAGCTTTTATTGGCTAGCGGGAACAGATACGCAGTATTTT. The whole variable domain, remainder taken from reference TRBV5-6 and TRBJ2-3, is DAGVTQSPTHLIKTRGQQVTLRCSPKSGHDTVSWYQQALGQGPQFIFQYYEEEERQRGNFPDRFSGHQFPNYSSELNVNALLLGDSALYLCASSFYWLAGTDTQYFGPGTRLTVL.